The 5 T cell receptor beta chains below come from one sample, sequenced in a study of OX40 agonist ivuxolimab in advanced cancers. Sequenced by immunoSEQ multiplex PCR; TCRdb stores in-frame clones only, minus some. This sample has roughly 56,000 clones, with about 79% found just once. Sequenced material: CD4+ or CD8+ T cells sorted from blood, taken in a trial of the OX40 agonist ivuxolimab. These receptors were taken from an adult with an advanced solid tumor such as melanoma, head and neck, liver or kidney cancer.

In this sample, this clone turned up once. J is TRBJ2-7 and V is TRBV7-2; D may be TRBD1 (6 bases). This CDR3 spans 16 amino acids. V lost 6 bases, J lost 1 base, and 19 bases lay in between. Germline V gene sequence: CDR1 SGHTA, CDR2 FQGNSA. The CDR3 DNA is TGTGCCAGCAGTGACCCTCAGGGGTTTAGATCCTACGAGCAGTACTTC. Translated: CASSDPQGFRSYEQYF.

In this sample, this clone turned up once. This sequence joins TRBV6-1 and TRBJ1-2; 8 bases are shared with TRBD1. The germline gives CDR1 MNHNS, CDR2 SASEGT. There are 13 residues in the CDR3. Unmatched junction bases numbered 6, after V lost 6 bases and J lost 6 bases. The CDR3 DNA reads TGTGCCAGCAGCGGACAGGGAATCGATGGCTACACCTTC. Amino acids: CASSGQGIDGYTF.

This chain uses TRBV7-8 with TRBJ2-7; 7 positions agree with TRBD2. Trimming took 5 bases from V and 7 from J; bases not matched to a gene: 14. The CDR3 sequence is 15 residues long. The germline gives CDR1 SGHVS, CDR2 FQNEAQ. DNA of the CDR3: TGTGCCAGCAGCACCTCTAGCGGAGAGTGGGCTGAGCAGTACTTC. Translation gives CASSTSSGEWAEQYF.

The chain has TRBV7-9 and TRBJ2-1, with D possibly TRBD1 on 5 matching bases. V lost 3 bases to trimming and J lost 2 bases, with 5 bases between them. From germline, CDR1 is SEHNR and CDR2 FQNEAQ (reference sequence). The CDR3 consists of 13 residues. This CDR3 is CASSLTAYNEQFF. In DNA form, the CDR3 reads TGTGCCAGCAGCTTGACAGCCTACAATGAGCAGTTCTTC.

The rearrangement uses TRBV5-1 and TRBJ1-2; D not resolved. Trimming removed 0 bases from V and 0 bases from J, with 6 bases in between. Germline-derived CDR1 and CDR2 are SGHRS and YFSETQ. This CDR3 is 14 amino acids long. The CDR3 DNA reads TGCGCCAGCAGCTTGGAGGCAGCTAACTATGGCTACACCTTC. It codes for CASSLEAANYGYTF.